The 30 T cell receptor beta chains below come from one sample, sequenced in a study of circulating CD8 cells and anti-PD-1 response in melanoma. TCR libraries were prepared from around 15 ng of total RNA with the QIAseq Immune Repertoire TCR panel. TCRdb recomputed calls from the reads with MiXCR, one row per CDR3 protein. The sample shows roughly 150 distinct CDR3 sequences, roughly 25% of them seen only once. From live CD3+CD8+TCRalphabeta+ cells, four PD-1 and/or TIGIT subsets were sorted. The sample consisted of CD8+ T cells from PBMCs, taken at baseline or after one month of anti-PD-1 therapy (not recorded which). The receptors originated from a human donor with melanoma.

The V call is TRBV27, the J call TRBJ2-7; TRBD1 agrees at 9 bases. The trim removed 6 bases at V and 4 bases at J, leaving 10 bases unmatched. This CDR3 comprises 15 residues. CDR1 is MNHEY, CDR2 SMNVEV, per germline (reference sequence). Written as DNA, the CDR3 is TGTGCCAGCAGCCCCACAGGGGGCTTACGATACGAGCAGTACTTC. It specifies CASSPTGGLRYEQYF.

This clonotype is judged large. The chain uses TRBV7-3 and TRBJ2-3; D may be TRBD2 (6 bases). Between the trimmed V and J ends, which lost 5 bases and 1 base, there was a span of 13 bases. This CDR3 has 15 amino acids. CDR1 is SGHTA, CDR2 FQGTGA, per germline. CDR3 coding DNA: TGTGCCAGCAGCCGGCTAGCGAAGGGCACAGATACGCAGTATTTT. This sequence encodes CASSRLAKGTDTQYF.

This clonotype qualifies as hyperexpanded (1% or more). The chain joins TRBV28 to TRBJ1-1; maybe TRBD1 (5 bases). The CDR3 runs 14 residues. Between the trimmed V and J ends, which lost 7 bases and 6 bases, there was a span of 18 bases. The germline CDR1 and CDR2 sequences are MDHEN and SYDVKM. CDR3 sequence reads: CASTLRGYYPEAFF. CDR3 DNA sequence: TGTGCCAGCACGCTTCGGGGGTACTACCCTGAAGCTTTCTTT. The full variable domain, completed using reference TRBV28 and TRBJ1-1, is DVKVTQSSRYLVKRTGEKVFLECVQDMDHENMFWYRQDPGLGLRLIYFSYDVKMKEKGDIPEGYSVSREKKERFSLILESASTNQTSMYLCASTLRGYYPEAFFGQGTRLTVV.

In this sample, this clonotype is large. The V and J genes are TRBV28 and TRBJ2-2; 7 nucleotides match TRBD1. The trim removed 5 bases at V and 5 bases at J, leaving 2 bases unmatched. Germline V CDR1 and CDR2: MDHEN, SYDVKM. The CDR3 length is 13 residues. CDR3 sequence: CASSNRGTGELFF. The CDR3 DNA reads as TGTGCCAGCAGTAACAGGGGAACCGGGGAGCTGTTTTTT.

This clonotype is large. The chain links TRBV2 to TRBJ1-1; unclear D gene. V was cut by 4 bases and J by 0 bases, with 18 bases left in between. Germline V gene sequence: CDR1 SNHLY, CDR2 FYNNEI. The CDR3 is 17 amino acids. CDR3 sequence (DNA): TGTGCCAGCAGTGGCCTCCGGACCCGGACCATGAACACTGAAGCTTTCTTT. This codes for CASSGLRTRTMNTEAFF.

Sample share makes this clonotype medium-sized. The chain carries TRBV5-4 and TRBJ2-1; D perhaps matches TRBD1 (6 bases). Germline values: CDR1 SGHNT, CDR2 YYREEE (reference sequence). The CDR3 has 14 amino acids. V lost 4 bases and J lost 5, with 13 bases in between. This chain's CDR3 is CASSPGGRDNEQFF. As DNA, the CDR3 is TGTGCCAGCAGCCCTGGGGGCCGGGACAATGAGCAGTTCTTC.

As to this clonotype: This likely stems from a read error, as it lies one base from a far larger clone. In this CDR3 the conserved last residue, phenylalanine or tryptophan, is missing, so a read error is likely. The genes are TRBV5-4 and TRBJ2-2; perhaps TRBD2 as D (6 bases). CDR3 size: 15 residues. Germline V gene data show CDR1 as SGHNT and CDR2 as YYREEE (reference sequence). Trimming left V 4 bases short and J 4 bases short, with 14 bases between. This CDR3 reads CASSRLARGTGELFL. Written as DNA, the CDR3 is TGTGCCAGCAGCCGGCTAGCGAGAGGCACCGGGGAGCTGTTTCTT.

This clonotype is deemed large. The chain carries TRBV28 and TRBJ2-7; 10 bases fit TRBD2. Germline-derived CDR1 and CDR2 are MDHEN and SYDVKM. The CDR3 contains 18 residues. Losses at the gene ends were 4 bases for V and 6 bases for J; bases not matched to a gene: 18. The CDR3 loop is CASSSPNPAAGGPGEQYF. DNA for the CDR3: TGTGCCAGCAGTTCCCCAAACCCCGCAGCGGGAGGGCCGGGCGAGCAGTACTTC. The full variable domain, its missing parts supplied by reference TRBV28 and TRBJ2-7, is DVKVTQSSRYLVKRTGEKVFLECVQDMDHENMFWYRQDPGLGLRLIYFSYDVKMKEKGDIPEGYSVSREKKERFSLILESASTNQTSMYLCASSSPNPAAGGPGEQYFGPGTRLTVT.

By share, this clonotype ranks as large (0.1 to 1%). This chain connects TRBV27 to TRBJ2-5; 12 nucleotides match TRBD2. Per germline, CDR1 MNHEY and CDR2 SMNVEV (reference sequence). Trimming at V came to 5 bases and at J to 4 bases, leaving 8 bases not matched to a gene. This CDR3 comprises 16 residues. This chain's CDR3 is CASSEGLAGLLETQYF. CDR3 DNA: TGTGCCAGCAGTGAGGGACTAGCGGGTCTGTTAGAGACCCAGTACTTC.

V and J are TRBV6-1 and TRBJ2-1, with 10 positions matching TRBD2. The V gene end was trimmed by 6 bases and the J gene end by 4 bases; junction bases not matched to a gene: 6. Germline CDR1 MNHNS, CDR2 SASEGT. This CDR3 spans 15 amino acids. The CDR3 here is CASRALAGDYNEQFF. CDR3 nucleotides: TGTGCCAGCAGGGCCCTAGCGGGAGATTACAATGAGCAGTTCTTC.

The CDR3 loop reads CASSHRDTGELFF. The CDR3, as DNA: TGTGCCAGCAGTCACAGGGACACCGGGGAGCTGTTTTTT. V usage is TRBV28 and J usage is TRBJ2-2, with a weak D call TRBD1 (6 bases). Germline V lookup: CDR1 MDHEN, CDR2 SYDVKM. Trimming stripped 5 bases from V and 3 bases from J, with 7 bases between. This CDR3 comprises 13 residues.

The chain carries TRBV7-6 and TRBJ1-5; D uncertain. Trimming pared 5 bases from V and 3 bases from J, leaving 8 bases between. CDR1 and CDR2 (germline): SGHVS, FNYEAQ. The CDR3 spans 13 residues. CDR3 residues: CASSPQPNQPQHF. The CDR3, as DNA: TGTGCCAGCAGCCCCCAACCCAATCAGCCCCAGCATTTT.

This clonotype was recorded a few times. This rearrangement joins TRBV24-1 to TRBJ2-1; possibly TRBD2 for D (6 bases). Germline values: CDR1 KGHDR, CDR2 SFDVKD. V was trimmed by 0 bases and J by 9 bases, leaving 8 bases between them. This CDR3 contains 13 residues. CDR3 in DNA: TGTGCCACCAGTGATTTGCGGGGAGGTGAGCAGTTCTTC. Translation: CATSDLRGGEQFF.

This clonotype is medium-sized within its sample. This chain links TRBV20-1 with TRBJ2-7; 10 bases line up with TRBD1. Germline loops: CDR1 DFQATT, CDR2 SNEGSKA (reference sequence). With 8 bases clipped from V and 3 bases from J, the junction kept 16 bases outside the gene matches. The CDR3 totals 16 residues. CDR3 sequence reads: CSPRGRRDRGDYEQYF. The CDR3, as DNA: TGCAGTCCCAGGGGCAGACGGGACAGGGGCGACTACGAGCAGTACTTC.

The CDR3 DNA sequence: TGTGCCAGCTCGTGGACGGGGTATTACAATGAGCAGTTCTTC. As protein: CASSWTGYYNEQFF. The chain has TRBV18 and TRBJ2-1, with a tentative D call TRBD2 (5 bases). CDR3 size: 14 residues. Germline V gene data show CDR1 as KGHSH and CDR2 as LQKENI. Trimming stripped 6 bases from V and 4 bases from J, with 13 bases between.

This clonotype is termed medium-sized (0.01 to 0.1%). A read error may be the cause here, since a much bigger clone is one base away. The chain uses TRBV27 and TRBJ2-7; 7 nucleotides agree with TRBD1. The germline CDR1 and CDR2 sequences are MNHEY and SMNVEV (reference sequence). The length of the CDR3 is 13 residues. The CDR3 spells CASGYTGAGERYF. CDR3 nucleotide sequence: TGTGCCAGCGGATACACAGGGGCAGGGGAGCGGTACTTC.

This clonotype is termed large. CDR3 in DNA: TGTGCCAGTAGTATGGCTCAGGGGAACCACGGGCAGTACTTC. Its translation: CASSMAQGNHGQYF. The rearrangement links TRBV19 to TRBJ2-7, with TRBD1 as a possible D gene (6 bases). The CDR3 sequence is 14 residues long. The germline V gene has CDR1 LNHDA and CDR2 SQIVND (reference sequence). V lost 3 bases to trimming and J lost 9 bases, with 18 bases between them.

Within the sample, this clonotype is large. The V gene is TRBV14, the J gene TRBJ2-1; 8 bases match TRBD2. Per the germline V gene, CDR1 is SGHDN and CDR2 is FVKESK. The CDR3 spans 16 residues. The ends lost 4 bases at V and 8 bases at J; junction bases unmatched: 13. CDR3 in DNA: TGTGCCAGCAGCCGGCGAGCGGGAGCGTCGGCCCATGAGCAGTTCTTC. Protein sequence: CASSRRAGASAHEQFF.

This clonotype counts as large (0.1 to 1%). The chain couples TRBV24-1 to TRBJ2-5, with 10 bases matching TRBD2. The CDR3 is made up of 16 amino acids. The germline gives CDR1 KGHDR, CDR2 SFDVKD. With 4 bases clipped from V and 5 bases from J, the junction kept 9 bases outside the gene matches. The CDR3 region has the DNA TGTGCCACCAGTGAAATCCCCACTAGCGGGATGGAGACCCAGTACTTC. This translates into CATSEIPTSGMETQYF.

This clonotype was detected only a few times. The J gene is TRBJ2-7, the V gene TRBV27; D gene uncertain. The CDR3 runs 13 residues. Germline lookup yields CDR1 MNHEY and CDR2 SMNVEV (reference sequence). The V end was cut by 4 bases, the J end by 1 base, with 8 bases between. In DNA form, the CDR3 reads TGTGCCAGCAGTTATGGAACATCCTACGAGCAGTACTTC. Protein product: CASSYGTSYEQYF.

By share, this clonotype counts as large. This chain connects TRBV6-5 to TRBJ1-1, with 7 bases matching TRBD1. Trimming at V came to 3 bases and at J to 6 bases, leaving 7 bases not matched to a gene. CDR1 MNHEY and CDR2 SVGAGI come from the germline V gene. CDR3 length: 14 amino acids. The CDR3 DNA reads TGTGCCAGCAGTTATGGGGGACAGAGGGCTGAAGCTTTCTTT. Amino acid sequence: CASSYGGQRAEAFF.

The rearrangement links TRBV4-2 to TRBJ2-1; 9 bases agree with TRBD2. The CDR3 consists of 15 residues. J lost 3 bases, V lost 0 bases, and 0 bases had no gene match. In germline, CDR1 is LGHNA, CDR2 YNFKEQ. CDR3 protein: CASSQERGGYNEQFF. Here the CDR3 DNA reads TGTGCCAGCAGCCAAGAGCGGGGGGGCTACAATGAGCAGTTCTTC.

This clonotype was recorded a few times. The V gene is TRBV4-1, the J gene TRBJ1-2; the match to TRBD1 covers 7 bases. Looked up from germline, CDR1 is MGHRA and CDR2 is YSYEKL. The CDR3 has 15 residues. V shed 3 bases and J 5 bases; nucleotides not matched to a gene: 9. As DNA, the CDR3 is TGCGCCAGCAGCCACCCGACAGGGCCGCCATATGGCTACACCTTC. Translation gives CASSHPTGPPYGYTF.

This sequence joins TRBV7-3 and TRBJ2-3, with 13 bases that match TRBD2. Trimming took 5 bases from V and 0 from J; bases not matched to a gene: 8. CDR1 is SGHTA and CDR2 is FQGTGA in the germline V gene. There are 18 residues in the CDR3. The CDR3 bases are TGTGCCAGCAGCCGACTAGCGGGAGGTACCACTAGCACAGATACGCAGTATTTT. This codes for CASSRLAGGTTSTDTQYF.

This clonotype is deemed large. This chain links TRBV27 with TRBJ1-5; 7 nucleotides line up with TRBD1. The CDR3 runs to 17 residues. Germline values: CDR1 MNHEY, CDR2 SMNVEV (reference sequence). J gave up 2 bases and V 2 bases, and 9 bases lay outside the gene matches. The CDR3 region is CASSLTSLTGGNQPQHF. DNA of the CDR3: TGTGCCAGCAGTTTAACATCTTTAACAGGGGGCAATCAGCCCCAGCATTTT.

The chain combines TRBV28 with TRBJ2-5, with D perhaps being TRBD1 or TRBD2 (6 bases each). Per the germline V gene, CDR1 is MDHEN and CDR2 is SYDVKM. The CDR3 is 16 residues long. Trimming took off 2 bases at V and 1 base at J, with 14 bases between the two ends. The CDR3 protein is CASSLSLGGIQETQYF. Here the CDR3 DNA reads TGTGCCAGCAGTTTAAGCTTAGGGGGGATCCAAGAGACCCAGTACTTC.

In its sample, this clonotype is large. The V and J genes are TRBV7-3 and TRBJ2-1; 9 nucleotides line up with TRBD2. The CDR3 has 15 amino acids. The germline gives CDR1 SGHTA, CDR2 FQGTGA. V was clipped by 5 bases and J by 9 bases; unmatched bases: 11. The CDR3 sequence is CASSRLAGGVGEQFF. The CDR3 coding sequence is TGTGCCAGCAGCCGACTGGCGGGAGGGGTAGGTGAGCAGTTCTTC.

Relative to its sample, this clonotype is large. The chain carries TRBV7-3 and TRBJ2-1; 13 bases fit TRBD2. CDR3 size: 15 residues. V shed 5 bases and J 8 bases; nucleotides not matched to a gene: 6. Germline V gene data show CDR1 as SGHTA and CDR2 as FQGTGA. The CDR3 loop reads CASSRLAGGTDEQFF. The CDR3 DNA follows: TGTGCCAGCAGCCGACTAGCGGGAGGTACAGATGAGCAGTTCTTC.

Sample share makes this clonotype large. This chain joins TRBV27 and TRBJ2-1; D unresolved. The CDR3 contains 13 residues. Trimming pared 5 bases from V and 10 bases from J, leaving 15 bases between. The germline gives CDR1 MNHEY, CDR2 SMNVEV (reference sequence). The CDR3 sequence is CASSPTTAAEQFF. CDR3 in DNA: TGTGCCAGCAGTCCCACGACTGCCGCGGAGCAGTTCTTC.

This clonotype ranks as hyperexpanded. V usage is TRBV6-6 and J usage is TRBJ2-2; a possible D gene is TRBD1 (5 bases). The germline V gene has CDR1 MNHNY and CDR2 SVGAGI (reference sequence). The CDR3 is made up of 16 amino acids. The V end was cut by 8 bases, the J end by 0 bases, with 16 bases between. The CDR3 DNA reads TGTGCCAGCGGACAAGATTTTTGGCCGAACACCGGGGAGCTGTTTTTT. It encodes CASGQDFWPNTGELFF.